This TCR beta chain was recorded in a study of CD8 T cells in Susac syndrome. Random hexamers were used to reverse transcribe the RNA input (about 0.5 to 1 ug). An immunoSEQ multiplex PCR amplified TCR beta CDR3 over 54 Vbeta and 13 Jbeta. TCRdb ran MiXCR on the immunoSEQ multiplex PCR reads and lists one entry per CDR3 protein. The data show 120,000 or so distinct CDR3 sequences, with about 94% seen just once and around 0.13% held by the top ten. CDR1 is GTSNPN and CDR2 is SVGIG in the germline V gene (reference sequence). V was cut by 3 bases and J by 4 bases, with 10 bases left in between. This CDR3 has 12 amino acids. Comments on this clonotype: Its target is not known.

Study-level points and caveats: The study recognized that the number of individuals in its TCR sequencing and HLA analysis was relatively small.

TCR beta was sequenced from blood CD8+ and CD4+ T cells. In contrast to the negatively isolated CD8+ and CD4+ T cells, TEMRA cells were FACS-enriched. The V call is TRBV30, the J call TRBJ2-7; D might be TRBD1 (6 bases). This TCR derives from a human donor with multiple sclerosis. Sequencing was done on a sample of CD4+ T cells from PBMCs. The chain's CDR3 is CAWRQGTYEQYF. Here the CDR3 DNA reads TGTGCCTGGAGGCAGGGGACGTACGAGCAGTACTTC. The entire variable domain, with the rest obtained from reference TRBV30 and TRBJ2-7, is as follows: SQTIHQWPATLVQPVGSPLSLECTVEGTSNPNLYWYRQAAGRGLQLLFYSVGIGQISSEVPQNLSASRPQDRQFILSSKKLLLSDSGFYLCAWRQGTYEQYFGPGTRLTVT.